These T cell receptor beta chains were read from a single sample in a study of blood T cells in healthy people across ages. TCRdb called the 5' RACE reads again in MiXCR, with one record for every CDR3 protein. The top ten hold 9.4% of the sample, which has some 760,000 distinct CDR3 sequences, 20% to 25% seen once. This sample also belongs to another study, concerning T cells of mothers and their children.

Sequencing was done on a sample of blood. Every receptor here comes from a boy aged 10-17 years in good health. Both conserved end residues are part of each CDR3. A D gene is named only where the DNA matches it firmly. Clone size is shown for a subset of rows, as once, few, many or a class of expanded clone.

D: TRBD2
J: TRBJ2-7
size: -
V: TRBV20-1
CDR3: CSARVSGTSDFSYEQYF
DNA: TGCAGTGCTAGAGTATCCGGGACTAGCGATTTTTCCTACGAGCAGTACTTC

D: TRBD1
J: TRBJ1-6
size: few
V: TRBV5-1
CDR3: CASSLQDRDSPLHF
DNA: TGCGCCAGCAGCTTACAGGACAGGGATTCACCCCTCCACTTT

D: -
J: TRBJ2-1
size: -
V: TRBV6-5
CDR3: CASSYRGADEQFF
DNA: TGTGCCAGCAGTTATCGGGGGGCCGATGAGCAGTTCTTC

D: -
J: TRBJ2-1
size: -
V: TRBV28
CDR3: CASSTPEGRGLYNEQFF
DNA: TGTGCCAGCAGTACCCCAGAGGGCAGGGGACTCTACAATGAGCAGTTCTTC

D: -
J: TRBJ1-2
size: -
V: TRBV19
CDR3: CASSDRIYGYTF
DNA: TGTGCCAGTAGTGACAGAATCTATGGCTACACCTTC

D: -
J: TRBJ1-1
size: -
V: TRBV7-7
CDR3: CASSLVRAQEAFF
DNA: TGTGCTAGCAGCTTGGTTCGGGCCCAGGAAGCTTTCTTT

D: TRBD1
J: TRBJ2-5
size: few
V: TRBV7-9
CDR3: CASSRTGTGASETQYF
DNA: TGTGCCAGCAGCCGTACCGGGACAGGGGCATCAGAGACCCAGTACTTC

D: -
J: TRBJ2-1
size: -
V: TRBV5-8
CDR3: CASSLEGGNIYNEQFF
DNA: TGTGCCAGCAGCTTGGAGGGCGGGAACATATACAATGAGCAGTTCTTC

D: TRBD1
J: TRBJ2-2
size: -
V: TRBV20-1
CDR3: CSARRTGDTGELFF
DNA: TGCAGTGCTAGAAGGACAGGGGACACCGGGGAGCTGTTTTTT

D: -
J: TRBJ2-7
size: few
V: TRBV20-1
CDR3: CSARGQPKAPYEQYF
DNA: TGCAGTGCTAGAGGACAACCGAAAGCCCCCTACGAGCAGTACTTC

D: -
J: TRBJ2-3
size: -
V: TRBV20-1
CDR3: CSASPGGAVDTQYF
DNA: TGCAGTGCTAGTCCGGGGGGCGCCGTAGATACGCAGTATTTT

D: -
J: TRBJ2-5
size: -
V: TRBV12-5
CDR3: CASGLPGGGETQYF
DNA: TGTGCTAGTGGTTTGCCAGGAGGAGGGGAGACCCAGTACTTC

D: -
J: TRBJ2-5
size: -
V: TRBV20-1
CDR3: CSARDPPGVETQYF
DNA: TGCAGTGCTAGAGATCCCCCGGGGGTAGAGACCCAGTACTTC

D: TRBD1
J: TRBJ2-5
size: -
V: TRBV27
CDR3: CASSPGQGIQETQYF
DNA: TGTGCCAGCAGCCCCGGACAGGGCATCCAAGAGACCCAGTACTTC

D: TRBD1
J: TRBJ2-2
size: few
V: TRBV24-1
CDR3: CATGGADRVPGELFF
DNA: TGTGCCACCGGCGGGGCGGACAGGGTTCCCGGGGAGCTGTTTTTT

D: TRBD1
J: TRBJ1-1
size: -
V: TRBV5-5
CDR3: CASSLVGQSNTEAFF
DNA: TGTGCCAGCAGCTTGGTGGGACAGTCGAACACTGAAGCTTTCTTT

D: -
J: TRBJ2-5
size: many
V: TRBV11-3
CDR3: CASSINVETQYF
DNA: TGTGCCAGCAGTATAAACGTGGAGACCCAGTACTTC

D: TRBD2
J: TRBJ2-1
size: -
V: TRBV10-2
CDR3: CASTFAGGSDEQFF
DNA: TGCGCCAGCACTTTTGCGGGAGGTAGCGATGAGCAGTTCTTC

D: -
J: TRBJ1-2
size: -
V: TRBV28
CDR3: CASSQQTYGYTF
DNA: TGTGCCAGCAGTCAGCAGACCTATGGCTACACCTTC

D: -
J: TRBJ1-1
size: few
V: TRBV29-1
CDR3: CSVNPGQPNTEAFF
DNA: TGCAGCGTCAACCCAGGACAGCCGAACACTGAAGCTTTCTTT

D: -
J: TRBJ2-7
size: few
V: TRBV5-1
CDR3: CASSLSFKLVQYEQYF
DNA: TGCGCCAGCAGCTTGTCGTTCAAACTAGTTCAGTACGAGCAGTACTTC

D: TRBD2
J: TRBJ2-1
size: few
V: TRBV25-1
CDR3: CASSDSGTSGLQFF
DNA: TGTGCCAGCAGTGATTCCGGGACTAGCGGACTCCAGTTCTTC

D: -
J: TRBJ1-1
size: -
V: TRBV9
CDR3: CASSVDFGGTEAFF
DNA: TGTGCCAGCAGCGTAGATTTTGGGGGCACTGAAGCTTTCTTT

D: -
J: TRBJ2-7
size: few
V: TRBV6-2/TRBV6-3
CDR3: CASSYPPGEQYF
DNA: TGTGCCAGCAGTTACCCCCCGGGGGAGCAGTACTTC

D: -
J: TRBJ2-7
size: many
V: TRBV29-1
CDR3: CSVRNSYEQYF
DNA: TGCAGCGTCAGGAACTCCTACGAGCAGTACTTC

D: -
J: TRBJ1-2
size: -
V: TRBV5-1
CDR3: CASSLAGMEDGYTF
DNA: TGCGCCAGCAGCTTGGCAGGGATGGAGGATGGCTACACCTTC

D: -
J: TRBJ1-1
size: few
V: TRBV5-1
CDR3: CASSYEGRGTEAFF
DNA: TGCGCCAGCAGCTATGAAGGGAGGGGAACTGAAGCTTTCTTT

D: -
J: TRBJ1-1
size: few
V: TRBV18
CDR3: CASSPREETEAFF
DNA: TGTGCCAGCTCACCACGGGAGGAAACTGAAGCTTTCTTT

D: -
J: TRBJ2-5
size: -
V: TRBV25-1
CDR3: CASSEYKGSAQETQYF
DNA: TGTGCCAGCAGTGAATACAAGGGATCGGCACAAGAGACCCAGTACTTC

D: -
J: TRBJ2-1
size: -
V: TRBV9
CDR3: CASSLLNWSNEQFF
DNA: TGTGCCAGCAGCCTCCTCAATTGGTCCAATGAGCAGTTCTTC

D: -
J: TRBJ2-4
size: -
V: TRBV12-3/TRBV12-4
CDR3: CASSQQGGIQYF
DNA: TGTGCCAGCAGTCAACAGGGAGGCATTCAGTACTTC

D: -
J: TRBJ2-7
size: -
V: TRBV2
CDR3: CASSRTVAYEQYF
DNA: TGTGCCAGCAGCAGGACTGTAGCCTACGAGCAGTACTTC

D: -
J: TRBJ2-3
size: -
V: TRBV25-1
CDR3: CASSPTRGRGDTQYF
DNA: TGTGCCAGCAGTCCAACGCGGGGGCGAGGGGATACGCAGTATTTT

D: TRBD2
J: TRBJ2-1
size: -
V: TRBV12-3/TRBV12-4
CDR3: CASRPGGTYNEQFF
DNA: TGTGCCAGCAGACCGGGAGGTACCTACAATGAGCAGTTCTTC

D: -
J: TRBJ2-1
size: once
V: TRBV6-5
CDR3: CASRLQGSSYNEQFF
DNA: TGTGCCAGCAGGCTACAGGGCAGCTCCTACAATGAGCAGTTCTTC

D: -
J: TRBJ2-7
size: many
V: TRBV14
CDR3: CASSQRGAREQYF
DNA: TGTGCCAGCAGCCAACGGGGAGCGCGCGAGCAGTACTTC

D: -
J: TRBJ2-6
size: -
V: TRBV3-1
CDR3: CASSQVGSVSGANVLTF
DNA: TGTGCCAGCAGCCAAGTAGGTTCCGTCTCTGGGGCCAACGTCCTGACTTTC

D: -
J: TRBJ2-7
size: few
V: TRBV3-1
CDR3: CASSQPAGSYEQYF
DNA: TGTGCCAGCAGCCAACCCGCAGGCTCCTACGAGCAGTACTTC

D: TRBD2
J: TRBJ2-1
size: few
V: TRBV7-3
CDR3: CASSSVGGAKFF
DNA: TGTGCCAGCAGCTCAGTCGGGGGGGCCAAGTTCTTC

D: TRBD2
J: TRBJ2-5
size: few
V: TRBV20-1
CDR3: CSARGLVPTPETQYF
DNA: TGCAGTGCGCGGGGACTAGTGCCGACTCCGGAGACCCAGTACTTC

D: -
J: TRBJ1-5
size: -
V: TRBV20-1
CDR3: CSAKDRVRTDYNQPQHF
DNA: TGCAGTGCTAAAGATCGGGTCAGAACAGACTACAATCAGCCCCAGCATTTT

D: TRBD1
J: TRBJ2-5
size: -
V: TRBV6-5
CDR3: CASSYGQGAETQYF
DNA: TGTGCCAGCAGTTACGGACAGGGGGCTGAGACCCAGTACTTC

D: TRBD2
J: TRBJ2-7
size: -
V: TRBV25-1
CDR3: CATGLAGSYEQYF
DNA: TGTGCCACTGGACTAGCGGGATCCTACGAGCAGTACTTC

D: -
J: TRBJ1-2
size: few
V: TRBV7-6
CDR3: CASSARGSYGYTF
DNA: TGTGCCAGCAGCGCAAGGGGTTCTTACGGCTACACCTTC

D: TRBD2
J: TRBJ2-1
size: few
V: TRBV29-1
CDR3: CSVEREGGSYNEQFF
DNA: TGCAGCGTTGAACGGGAGGGGGGCTCCTACAATGAGCAGTTCTTC

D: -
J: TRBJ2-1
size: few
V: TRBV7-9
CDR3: CASSLGSYEQFF
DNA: TGTGCCAGCAGCTTAGGCAGTTATGAGCAGTTCTTC

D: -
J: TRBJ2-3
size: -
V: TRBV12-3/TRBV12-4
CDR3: CASSFTYNTDTQYF
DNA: TGTGCCAGCAGTTTTACCTACAACACAGATACGCAGTATTTT

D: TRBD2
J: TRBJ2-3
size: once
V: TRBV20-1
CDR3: CSASGTSASTDTQYF
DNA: TGCAGTGCTAGCGGGACTAGCGCCAGCACAGATACGCAGTATTTT

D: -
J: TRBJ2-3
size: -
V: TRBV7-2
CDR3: CASTIRRDTDTQYF
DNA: TGTGCCAGCACCATCAGGAGAGACACAGATACGCAGTATTTT

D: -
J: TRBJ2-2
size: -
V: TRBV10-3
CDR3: CAIGSQSTDTGELFF
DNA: TGTGCCATCGGATCCCAAAGTACGGACACCGGGGAGCTGTTTTTT

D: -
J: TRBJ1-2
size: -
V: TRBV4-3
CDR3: CASSQGRQGYYGYTF
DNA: TGCGCCAGCAGCCAGGGCCGGCAGGGATACTATGGCTACACCTTC

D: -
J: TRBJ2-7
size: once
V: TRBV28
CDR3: CASSLREGFSLIYEEYF
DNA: TGTGCCAGCAGCTTAAGGGAAGGGTTTTCGCTGATCTACGAGGAGTACTTC

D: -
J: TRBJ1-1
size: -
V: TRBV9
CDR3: CASSGSGGTEAFF
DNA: TGTGCCAGCAGCGGGTCGGGGGGGACTGAAGCTTTCTTT

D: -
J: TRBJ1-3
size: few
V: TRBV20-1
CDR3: CSATGRSGNTIYF
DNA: TGCAGTGCCACAGGGAGGTCTGGAAACACCATATATTTT

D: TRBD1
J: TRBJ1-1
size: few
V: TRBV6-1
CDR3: CASRAKGQGYTEAFF
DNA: TGTGCCAGCAGAGCGAAAGGACAGGGATACACTGAAGCTTTCTTT

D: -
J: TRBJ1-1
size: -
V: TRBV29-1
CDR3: CSVMQGGTEAFF
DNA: TGCAGCGTTATGCAGGGAGGCACTGAAGCTTTCTTT

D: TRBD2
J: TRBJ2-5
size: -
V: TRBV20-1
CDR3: CSATNAGGFGKETQYF
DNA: TGCAGTGCGACAAACGCCGGGGGGTTCGGCAAAGAGACCCAGTACTTC

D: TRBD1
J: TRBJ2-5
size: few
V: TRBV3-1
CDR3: CASSQTDRAGETQYF
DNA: TGTGCCAGCAGCCAAACGGACAGGGCAGGAGAGACCCAGTACTTC

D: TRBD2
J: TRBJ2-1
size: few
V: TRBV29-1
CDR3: CSVAGVGYNEQFF
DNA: TGCAGCGTGGCGGGAGTCGGCTACAATGAGCAGTTCTTC